Shown below are 2 T cell receptor beta chains from a single sample sequenced in a study of T cell clones after liver transplantation. Assay used: immunoSEQ multiplex PCR; TCRdb lists only in-frame clones, some missing. The profile shows 45,000 or so clones, about 86% of them singletons. Here the sequenced sample was CD4+ T cells from blood, taken 24 months after liver transplant. These receptors originate from a human patient who received a liver transplant. The T cells may partly be graft donor cells.

In its sample, this clone was seen once. CDR3 amino acids: CATVGGTTYNEQFF. The DNA for the CDR3 is TGTGCCACGGTGGGAGGGACGACTTACAATGAGCAGTTCTTC. The chain links TRBV25-1 to TRBJ2-1; 7 nucleotides agree with TRBD2. The CDR3 is 14 amino acids. Germline V gene sequence: CDR1 MGHDK, CDR2 SYGVNS. The ends lost 10 bases at V and 4 bases at J; junction bases unmatched: 10.

The J gene is TRBJ1-2, the V gene TRBV6-5, with TRBD1 as a possible D gene (5 bases). The CDR3 spans 15 residues. Germline values: CDR1 MNHEY, CDR2 SVGAGI. V lost 10 bases, J lost 3 bases, and 21 bases lay in between. CDR3 in amino acids: CATVLQVPGHYGYTF. Written as DNA, the CDR3 is TGTGCCACCGTCCTACAGGTCCCGGGTCACTATGGCTACACCTTC.